Listed below are T cell receptor beta chains from one sample, sequenced in a study of shared clonotypes between healthy human individuals. Profiling relied on immunoSEQ multiplex PCR, and the TCRdb table lists in-frame clones only, not all of them. Of about 1 million clones listed, 60% to 80% were seen once; the top ten hold approximately 1.5%. The sequencing sample was made of memory CD4+ T cells sorted from blood. These receptors were taken from a man aged 18 to 35 in good health. CDR3s include the opening cysteine and the closing phenylalanine or tryptophan. D genes are given only for firm matches. Clone size is given for some rows only: seen once, a few or many times, or a class if the clone is expanded.

j_call d_call v_call clone_size cdr3_nt cdr3_aa
TRBJ2-7 TRBD2 TRBV7-2 . TGTGCCAGCAGCCAAAGCGGGAGTAGGAAAGAGCAGTACTTC CASSQSGSRKEQYF
TRBJ2-7 . TRBV6-5 . TGTGCCAGCAGTTACCTGGAAGGGTCCGAGCAGTACTTC CASSYLEGSEQYF
TRBJ2-5 . TRBV25-1 . TGTGCCAGCAGACCCGGTCGACTCTCCCAAGAGACCCAGTACTTC CASRPGRLSQETQYF
TRBJ2-2 . TRBV5-1 . TGCGCCAGCAGCTTGGCCAGGGGAACAGGCACCGGGGAGCTGTTTTTT CASSLARGTGTGELFF
TRBJ2-7 . TRBV21-1 . TGTGCCAGCAGAGCGGACAGGGGCAAGGAGAAGCACGAGCAGTACTTC CASRADRGKEKHEQYF
TRBJ2-5 . TRBV5-1 . TGCGCCAGCAGCTTATCGAACCGGGGGCGAGAGACCCAGTACTTC CASSLSNRGRETQYF
TRBJ1-3 . TRBV30 . TGTGCCTGGAGCCTCCCGGGATCTATCGGAAACACCATATATTTT CAWSLPGSIGNTIYF
TRBJ2-6 . TRBV11-2 . TGTGCCAGCAGGTTATGGGTATCTGGGGCCAACGTCCTGACTTTC CASRLWVSGANVLTF
TRBJ2-5 . TRBV9 once TGTGCCAGCAGCCCATTAATGGGCCCCGGCGGAGAGACCCAGTACTTC CASSPLMGPGGETQYF
TRBJ2-2 . TRBV6-4 . TGTGCCAGCAGTGAGGGGGAAGTCGCCGGGGAGCTGTTTTTT CASSEGEVAGELFF
TRBJ1-5 . TRBV10-3 . TGTGCCATCAGCCCGCAGGGTGATCAGCCCCAGCATTTT CAISPQGDQPQHF
TRBJ2-5 TRBD2 TRBV5-4 . TGTGCCAGCAGCCCAACAGGGACTAGCGCACCCCAGCGGGAGACCCAGTACTTC CASSPTGTSAPQRETQYF
TRBJ2-3 . TRBV4-3 . TGCGCCAGCAGCCAGGGCAGACCGCGCACAGATACGCAGTATTTT CASSQGRPRTDTQYF
TRBJ2-3 . TRBV5-1 . TGCGCCAGCAGTGGAGGGAACACAGATACGCAGTATTTT CASSGGNTDTQYF
TRBJ1-2 . TRBV2 once TGTGCCAGCAGTGAAGCAAGGGTCTTCTTC CASSEARVFF
TRBJ1-3 . TRBV30 once TGTGCCTGGGGTGAGATACTGACTGGAAACACCATATATTTT CAWGEILTGNTIYF
TRBJ2-5 . TRBV6-1 few TGTGCCAGCAGTGAAGGAAACAGGGGGGGACAGACCCAGTACTTC CASSEGNRGGQTQYF
TRBJ1-1 TRBD1 TRBV27 . TGTGCCAGCAGACCTGACCGGGACAGGGGGCGTCGGGGCAGCACTGAAGCTTTCTTT CASRPDRDRGRRGSTEAFF
TRBJ2-3 . TRBV7-9 . TGTGCCAGCAGCAGGGCGGGTGGCACAGATACGCAGTATTTT CASSRAGGTDTQYF
TRBJ2-2 . TRBV4-3 . TGCGCCAGCAGCCAAGATCACAGTCTCGGGGAGCTGTTTTTT CASSQDHSLGELFF
TRBJ2-1 . TRBV5-4 . TGTGCCAGCAGCTTCTTTCCGAATGAGCAGTTCTTC CASSFFPNEQFF
TRBJ2-5 TRBD1 TRBV19 few TGTGCCAGTAGTCTCAGGGGGCAGGAGACCCAGTACTTC CASSLRGQETQYF
TRBJ2-3 TRBD2 TRBV5-1 . TGCGCCAGCAGCTCCGGACGACTAGCGGGAGGGAGCACAGATACGCAGTATTTT CASSSGRLAGGSTDTQYF
TRBJ2-7 . TRBV9 few TGTGCCAGCAGCGTAGGTCTAGCTCTCTCCTACGAGCAGTACTTC CASSVGLALSYEQYF